Included here is one T cell receptor (beta chain) sequence, with context. The target antigen is unknown. Only in-frame clones appear in the TCRdb table, and some are missing; sequencing was by immunoSEQ multiplex PCR. In the table there are 110,000 to 150,000 clones, 85% to 95% of which are singletons. The entry originates in a study of T cell responses to AZD1222 COVID-19 vaccine. V was clipped by 5 bases and J by 3 bases; unmatched bases: 9. The CDR3 length is 15 residues. Germline V gives CDR1 SGHTA, CDR2 FQGNSA. Study-level points and caveats: Per reports, nearly half of all spike-specific TCRs target regions that are unmutated in variants.

The genes are TRBV7-2 and TRBJ2-7, with 8 bases aligning to TRBD1. This sequence was found in an adult in good health. The material was peripheral blood, obtained on day 0 of AZD1222 vaccination. The CDR3 bases are TGTGCCAGCAGCCCCTGGACAGGGTCAGTCTACGAGCAGTACTTC. It translates to CASSPWTGSVYEQYF.